This is a list of T cell receptor beta chains from one sample in a study of T cell changes during pregnancy in multiple sclerosis. Some clones are missing from TCRdb's copy, which holds only in-frame ones; the method was immunoSEQ multiplex PCR. The data contain 95,000 to 110,000 clones, about nine tenths of them singletons. The sample in question was peripheral blood, obtained in the third trimester of pregnancy. These receptors were obtained from a female donor in good health, enrolled as a control in a pregnancy study. Each CDR3 is given with its conserved first and last residue. A D gene is named only where the DNA matches it firmly. Clone size appears in some rows only: once, few, many, or a class for an expanded clone.

abundance | d_gene | j_gene | len | v_gene | CDR3aa | CDR3nt
NA | TRBD2 | TRBJ2-1 | 17 | TRBV19 | CASTLTSGQPYYNEQFF | TGTGCCAGTACCTTGACTAGCGGGCAACCCTATTACAATGAGCAGTTCTTC
once | NA | TRBJ1-1 | 14 | TRBV4-3 | CASSQARREGLAFF | TGCGCCAGCAGCCAAGCGAGGAGGGAGGGTTTAGCTTTCTTT
NA | NA | TRBJ2-3 | 18 | TRBV18 | CASSQLPQVPGSTDTQYF | TGTGCCAGCTCACAACTTCCGCAGGTCCCGGGAAGCACAGATACGCAGTATTTT
NA | TRBD2 | TRBJ2-7 | 15 | TRBV19 | CASSIEAGGTYEQYF | TGTGCCAGTAGTATAGAGGCGGGGGGGACCTACGAGCAGTACTTC
NA | NA | TRBJ2-1 | 16 | TRBV7-6 | CASSPIRGYTYNEQFF | TGTGCCAGCAGCCCTATCCGGGGGTACACCTACAATGAGCAGTTCTTC
NA | TRBD2 | TRBJ2-2 | 17 | TRBV7-8 | CASSLRRGGVETGELFF | TGTGCCAGCAGCTTACGACGCGGGGGGGTTGAGACCGGGGAGCTGTTTTTT
NA | NA | TRBJ2-7 | 13 | TRBV19 | CASSVQGGYEQYF | TGTGCCAGTAGTGTTCAGGGGGGCTACGAGCAGTACTTC
NA | NA | TRBJ1-1 | 13 | TRBV2 | CASNVVLNTEAFF | TGTGCCAGCAATGTCGTCCTGAACACTGAAGCTTTCTTT
few | NA | TRBJ1-1 | 14 | TRBV4-3 | CASSQGTLNTEAFF | TGCGCCAGCAGCCAAGGAACATTGAACACTGAAGCTTTCTTT
NA | TRBD1 | TRBJ1-1 | 13 | TRBV29-1 | CSSRTGEITEAFF | TGCAGCTCAAGGACAGGGGAGATCACTGAAGCTTTCTTT
NA | TRBD2 | TRBJ2-5 | 14 | TRBV6-6 | CASSYGRGEETQYF | TGTGCCAGCAGTTACGGGCGGGGGGAAGAGACCCAGTACTTC
NA | NA | TRBJ1-2 | 15 | TRBV4-1 | CASSQTSTRDYGYTF | TGCGCCAGCAGCCAAACGTCCACCAGGGACTATGGCTACACCTTC
NA | NA | TRBJ1-2 | 11 | TRBV25-1 | CASSRNYGYTF | TGTGCCAGCAGCCGGAACTATGGCTACACCTTC
NA | NA | TRBJ1-6 | 13 | TRBV14 | CASSQVESSPLHF | TGTGCCAGCAGCCAAGTAGAGAGCTCACCCCTCCACTTT